Each of the 21 T cell receptor beta chains below was sequenced from the same sample in a study of regulatory T cells in long-lasting Graves disease (dated by TCRdb to the early 2020s). Library generation was performed with multiplex PCR. The sequencing machine was an Illumina HiSeq 4000. TCR beta libraries were built with iRepertoire HTBI primers and Arm-PCR amplification of CDR3 regions. TCRdb reworked the public reads: Q25 trimming with fastp, MiXCR clone assembly, productive beta chains retained. Rows are unified per CDR3 protein, each entry keeping the most common DNA and genes. This sample lists 450,000 to 650,000 distinct CDR3 sequences; roughly 16% were detected once. 25% of the sample rests with the top ten. What this sample's time point label stands for: newly diagnosed GD, antithyroid drugs for less than 3 months. For both TCR sequencing and RNA sequencing, RNA was extracted from PBMCs in TRIzol.

The same sample was also used in a study of T cells in Graves' hyperthyroidism and ophthalmopathy.

Sequences were derived from peripheral blood mononuclear cells (PBMCs), sampled at new diagnosis, from a patient treated with antithyroid drugs. The receptors were sampled from a woman aged 40-60 years with Graves disease. Donor details come from another sample of the same person, matched by shared clones.

The V call is TRBV7-2, the J call TRBJ2-7, with D possibly being TRBD2 (6 bases). V was clipped by 1 base and J by 3 bases, with 16 bases between them. CDR3 length: 16 residues. Germline V gene data show CDR1 as SGHTA and CDR2 as FQGNSA. CDR3 nucleotides: TGTGCCAGCAGCTTAGGGTCGGGACTGGGGCACTACGAGCAGTACTTC. Translation gives CASSLGSGLGHYEQYF.

In this sample, this clonotype turned up many times. The chain combines TRBV12-3 or TRBV12-4 with TRBJ1-1; 8 nucleotides match TRBD1. The CDR3 is 15 amino acids. The J segment lost 4 bases and the V segment lost 6 bases, leaving 10 bases of the junction unmatched. CDR3: CASSPRTGSITEAFF. The CDR3 DNA sequence: TGTGCCAGCAGCCCGAGGACAGGGTCGATCACTGAAGCTTTCTTT.

In this sample, this clonotype turned up many times. CDR3 sequence reads: CASTRLAPSSYNEQFF. The CDR3 DNA sequence: TGTGCCAGCACCCGACTAGCTCCTAGCTCCTACAATGAGCAGTTCTTC. The V gene is TRBV2, the J gene TRBJ2-1, with 7 nucleotides matching TRBD2. The germline V gene encodes CDR1 SNHLY and CDR2 FYNNEI. This CDR3 comprises 16 residues. V lost 7 bases and J lost 0; bases outside the gene matches: 9.

This clonotype was recorded at least ten times. This sequence joins TRBV28 and TRBJ2-7; a possible D gene is TRBD1 (5 bases). Between the trimmed V and J ends, which lost 5 bases and 6 bases, there was a span of 11 bases. The CDR3 is made up of 12 amino acids. The V gene's germline CDR1 is MDHEN and CDR2 SYDVKM. The CDR3 region has the DNA TGTGCCAGCAGTACGGATCAGGGCGAGCAGTACTTC. Translation: CASSTDQGEQYF.

The table lists this clonotype with many counts. The CDR3 region has the DNA TGTGCTAGTGGTTTGCCCCGGGGTGGGGGGACTGGAGATACGCAGTATTTT. Residues: CASGLPRGGGTGDTQYF. The chain uses TRBV12-5 and TRBJ2-3, with D possibly TRBD2 on 6 matching bases. Germline CDR1 and CDR2: LGHNT and FRNRAP. The CDR3 contains 17 residues. Between the trimmed V and J ends, which lost 2 bases and 5 bases, there was a span of 20 bases.

There are a few counts of this clonotype. In nucleotides, the CDR3 is TGTGCCAGCAGTTTAGCGGGGGGGCCGGGCACAGATACGCAGTATTTT. Amino acid sequence: CASSLAGGPGTDTQYF. V usage is TRBV12-3 or TRBV12-4 and J usage is TRBJ2-3; a possible D gene is TRBD2 (7 bases). With 0 bases removed from V and 1 base from J, the gap between germline ends came to 11 bases. The CDR3 totals 16 residues.

This chain links TRBV6-4 with TRBJ2-1; the match to TRBD2 covers 9 bases. The CDR3 runs to 16 residues. V lost 3 bases, J lost 4 bases, and 7 bases stayed unmatched. The germline gives CDR1 MRHNA, CDR2 SNTAGT. CDR3 DNA: TGTGCCAGCAGTGAGCGCCTAGCGGGGCCGTACAATGAGCAGTTCTTC. It specifies CASSERLAGPYNEQFF.

This clonotype was counted between two and nine times. The chain employs TRBV11-2 and TRBJ1-3; 8 positions match TRBD1. There are 16 residues in the CDR3. V gave up 2 bases and J gave up 5 bases; unmatched junction bases: 8. From germline, CDR1 is SGHAT and CDR2 FQNNGV. The CDR3 is CASSLRSGQVRNTIYF. DNA of the CDR3: TGTGCCAGCAGCTTACGTTCGGGACAGGTTAGAAACACCATATATTTT.

The chain recombines TRBV12-3 or TRBV12-4 with TRBJ2-1; possibly TRBD1 for D (6 bases). Trimming took off 6 bases at V and 15 bases at J, with 18 bases between the two ends. The CDR3 loop spans 12 amino acids. CDR3 nucleotide sequence: TGTGCCAGCAGCTCCACGCACAGGGTCGGGTTCTTC. This sequence encodes CASSSTHRVGFF.

At least ten counts were recorded for this clonotype. This rearrangement joins TRBV28 to TRBJ2-3; 7 bases map to TRBD1. The CDR3 consists of 14 residues. Germline values: CDR1 MDHEN, CDR2 SYDVKM. The trim removed 0 bases at V and 4 bases at J, leaving 1 base unmatched. The CDR3 DNA follows: TGTGCCAGCAGTTTATGGACAGGGTCAGATACGCAGTATTTT. The encoded protein is CASSLWTGSDTQYF. Using reference TRBV28 and TRBJ2-3 for the parts outside the CDR3, the full variable domain is DVKVTQSSRYLVKRTGEKVFLECVQDMDHENMFWYRQDPGLGLRLIYFSYDVKMKEKGDIPEGYSVSREKKERFSLILESASTNQTSMYLCASSLWTGSDTQYFGPGTRLTVL.

The chain joins TRBV12-3 or TRBV12-4 to TRBJ1-6; no reliable D call. Trimming removed 3 bases from V and 9 bases from J, with 12 bases in between. The CDR3 sequence is 14 residues long. The chain's CDR3 is CASSFVASGSPLHF. Here the CDR3 DNA reads TGTGCCAGCAGTTTCGTAGCATCTGGTTCACCCCTCCACTTT.

This clonotype was picked up many times. The V gene is TRBV5-1, the J gene TRBJ2-3; no definite D call. V lost 3 bases, J lost 3 bases, and 8 bases lay in between. The germline V gene has CDR1 SGHRS and CDR2 YFSETQ. The CDR3 runs to 13 residues. The CDR3 DNA reads as TGCGCCAGCAGCTGGGCCCGAACAGATACGCAGTATTTT. This gives the protein CASSWARTDTQYF.

This clonotype came up a few times. This chain connects TRBV12-5 to TRBJ1-1, with D hard to call. Per germline, CDR1 LGHNT and CDR2 FRNRAP. Trimming removed 0 bases at V and 3 bases at J, with 8 bases between. The CDR3 is 14 residues long. CDR3 DNA: TGTGCTAGTGGTTTGGTACGGAGGGACACTGAAGCTTTCTTT. This gives the protein CASGLVRRDTEAFF. Drawing the rest from reference TRBV12-5 and TRBJ1-1, the complete variable domain is DARVTQTPRHKVTEMGQEVTMRCQPILGHNTVFWYRQTMMQGLELLAYFRNRAPLDDSGMPKDRFSAEMPDATLATLKIQPSEPRDSAVYFCASGLVRRDTEAFFGQGTRLTVV.

This clonotype was counted between two and nine times. V usage is TRBV6-1 and J usage is TRBJ2-7, with D possibly TRBD2 on 5 matching bases. Germline CDR1 reads MNHNS; CDR2 reads SASEGT. This CDR3 has 13 residues. V was cut by 7 bases and J by 2 bases, with 12 bases left in between. DNA for the CDR3: TGTGCCAGCACCCTGGACGGGACCTACGAGCAGTACTTC. Amino acid sequence: CASTLDGTYEQYF.

This clonotype was detected ten times or more. The chain has TRBV29-1 and TRBJ2-3; TRBD1 is a possible D gene (5 bases). Germline assignment: CDR1 SQVTM and CDR2 ANQGSEA. This CDR3 is 13 amino acids long. V was shortened by 4 bases and J by 1 base, with 9 bases between the two germline ends. CDR3 nucleotide sequence: TGCAGCGTTGGTAGGGGTGGCACAGATACGCAGTATTTT. Encoded protein: CSVGRGGTDTQYF.

The chain links TRBV6-5 to TRBJ2-5; D is ambiguous. The J call may be incorrect, as the DNA end agrees better with TRBJ2-1. The CDR3 covers 11 residues. Germline CDR1 is MNHEY and CDR2 is SVGAGI. In DNA, the CDR3 is TGTGCCAGCAGCCAACAAGAGACCCAGTTCTTC. Amino acid sequence: CASSQQETQFF.

The rearrangement joins TRBV5-1 to TRBJ2-7; the match to TRBD1 covers 9 bases. The V and J ends lost 1 base and 4 bases, in that order; junction bases with no gene match: 6. This CDR3 contains 15 residues. Germline loops: CDR1 SGHRS, CDR2 YFSETQ. This chain's CDR3 is CASSLTGGRLYEQYF. As DNA, the CDR3 is TGCGCCAGCAGCTTGACAGGGGGCCGGTTGTACGAGCAGTACTTC.

The rearrangement links TRBV2 to TRBJ2-3; possible D gene TRBD2, 6 bases. The ends were cut back, 6 bases at V and 0 bases at J, with 16 bases in the middle. Looked up from germline, CDR1 is SNHLY and CDR2 is FYNNEI. There are 16 residues in the CDR3. CDR3 amino acids: CASSLGTPPSTDTQYF. The CDR3 DNA sequence: TGTGCCAGCAGCCTGGGGACTCCTCCTAGCACAGATACGCAGTATTTT. Complete variable domain (other parts from reference TRBV2 and TRBJ2-3): EPEVTQTPSHQVTQMGQEVILRCVPISNHLYFYWYRQILGQKVEFLVSFYNNEISEKSEIFDDQFSVERPDGSNFTLKIRSTKLEDSAMYFCASSLGTPPSTDTQYFGPGTRLTVL.

In this sample, this clonotype turned up many times. This chain links TRBV5-1 with TRBJ2-2; a possible D gene is TRBD1 (6 bases). Germline CDR1 SGHRS, CDR2 YFSETQ. The CDR3 totals 15 residues. V was cut by 3 bases and J by 0 bases, with 9 bases left in between. The CDR3 nucleotides are TGCGCCAGCAGCTCGACAGGAGCGAACACCGGGGAGCTGTTTTTT. It specifies CASSSTGANTGELFF.

This clonotype was observed many times. In DNA, the CDR3 is TGTGCCACAAAGGGTGTGGGGAGAGCTTTCTTT. The encoded protein is CATKGVGRAFF. The J gene is TRBJ1-1, the V gene TRBV28; D is unresolved. The CDR3 extends over 11 amino acids. Germline V gene data show CDR1 as MDHEN and CDR2 as SYDVKM. Trimming cost V 10 bases and J 10 bases, with 16 bases left between them.

This clonotype was seen many times. J is TRBJ1-5 and V is TRBV28, with unresolved D. The ends were cut back, 5 bases at V and 3 bases at J, with 11 bases in the middle. CDR1 MDHEN and CDR2 SYDVKM come from the germline V gene. The CDR3 loop spans 14 amino acids. DNA of the CDR3: TGTGCCAGCAGTCCGGACGGGCTCAATCAGCCCCAGCATTTT. Protein: CASSPDGLNQPQHF.